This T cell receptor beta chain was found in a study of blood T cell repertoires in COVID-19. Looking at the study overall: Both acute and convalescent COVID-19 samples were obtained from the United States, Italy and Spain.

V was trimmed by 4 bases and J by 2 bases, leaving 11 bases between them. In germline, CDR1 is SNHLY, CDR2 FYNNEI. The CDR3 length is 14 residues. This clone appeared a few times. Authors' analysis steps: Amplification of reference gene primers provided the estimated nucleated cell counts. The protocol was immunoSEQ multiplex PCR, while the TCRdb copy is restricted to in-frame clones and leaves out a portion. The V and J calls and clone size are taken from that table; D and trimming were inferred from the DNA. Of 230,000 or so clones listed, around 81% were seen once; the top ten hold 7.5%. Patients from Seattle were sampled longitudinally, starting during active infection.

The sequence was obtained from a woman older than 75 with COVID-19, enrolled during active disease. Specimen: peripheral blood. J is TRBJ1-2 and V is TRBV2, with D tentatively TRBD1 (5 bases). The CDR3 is CASSGNQGNYGYTF. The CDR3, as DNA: TGTGCCAGCAGTGGAAATCAGGGAAACTATGGCTACACCTTC.